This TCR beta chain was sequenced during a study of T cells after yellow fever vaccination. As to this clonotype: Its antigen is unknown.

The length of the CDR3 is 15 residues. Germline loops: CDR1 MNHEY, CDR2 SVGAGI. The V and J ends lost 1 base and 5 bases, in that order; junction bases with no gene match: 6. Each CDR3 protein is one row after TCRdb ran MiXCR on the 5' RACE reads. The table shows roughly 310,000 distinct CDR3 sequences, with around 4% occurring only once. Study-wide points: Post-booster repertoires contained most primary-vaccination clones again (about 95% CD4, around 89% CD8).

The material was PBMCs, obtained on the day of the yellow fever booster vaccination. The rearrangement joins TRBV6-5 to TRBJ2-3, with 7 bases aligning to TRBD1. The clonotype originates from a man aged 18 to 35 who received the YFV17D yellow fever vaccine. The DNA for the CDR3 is TGTGCCAGCAGTTACTTCGCAGGGGGTAGAGATACGCAGTATTTT. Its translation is CASSYFAGGRDTQYF.